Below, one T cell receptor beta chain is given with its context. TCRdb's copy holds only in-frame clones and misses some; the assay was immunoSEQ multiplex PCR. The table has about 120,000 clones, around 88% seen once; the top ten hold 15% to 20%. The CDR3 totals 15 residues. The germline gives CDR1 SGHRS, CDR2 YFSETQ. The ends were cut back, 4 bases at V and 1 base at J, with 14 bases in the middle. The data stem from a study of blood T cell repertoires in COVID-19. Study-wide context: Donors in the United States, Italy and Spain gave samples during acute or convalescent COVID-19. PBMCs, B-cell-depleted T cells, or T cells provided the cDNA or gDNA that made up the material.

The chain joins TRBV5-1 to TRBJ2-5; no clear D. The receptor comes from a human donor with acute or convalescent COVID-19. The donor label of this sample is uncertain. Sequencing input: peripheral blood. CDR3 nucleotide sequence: TGCGCCAGCAGCCCGTCCGGCGGCATCCAAGAGACCCAGTACTTC. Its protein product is CASSPSGGIQETQYF.